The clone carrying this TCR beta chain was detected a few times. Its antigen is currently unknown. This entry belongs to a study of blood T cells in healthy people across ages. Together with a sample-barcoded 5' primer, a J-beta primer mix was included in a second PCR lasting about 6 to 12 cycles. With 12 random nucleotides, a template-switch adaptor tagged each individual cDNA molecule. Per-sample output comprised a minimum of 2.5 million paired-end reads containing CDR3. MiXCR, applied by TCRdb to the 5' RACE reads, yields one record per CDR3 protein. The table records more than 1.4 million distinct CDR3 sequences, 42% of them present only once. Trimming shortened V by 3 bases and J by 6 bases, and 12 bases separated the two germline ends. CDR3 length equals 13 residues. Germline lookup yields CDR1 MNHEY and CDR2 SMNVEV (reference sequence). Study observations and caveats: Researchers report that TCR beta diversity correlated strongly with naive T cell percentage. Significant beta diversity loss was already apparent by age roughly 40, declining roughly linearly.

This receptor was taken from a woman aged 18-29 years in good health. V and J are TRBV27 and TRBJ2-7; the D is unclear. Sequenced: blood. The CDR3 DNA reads TGTGCCAGCAGTTTTTCGTTATCGGTCGAGCAGTACTTC. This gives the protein CASSFSLSVEQYF.